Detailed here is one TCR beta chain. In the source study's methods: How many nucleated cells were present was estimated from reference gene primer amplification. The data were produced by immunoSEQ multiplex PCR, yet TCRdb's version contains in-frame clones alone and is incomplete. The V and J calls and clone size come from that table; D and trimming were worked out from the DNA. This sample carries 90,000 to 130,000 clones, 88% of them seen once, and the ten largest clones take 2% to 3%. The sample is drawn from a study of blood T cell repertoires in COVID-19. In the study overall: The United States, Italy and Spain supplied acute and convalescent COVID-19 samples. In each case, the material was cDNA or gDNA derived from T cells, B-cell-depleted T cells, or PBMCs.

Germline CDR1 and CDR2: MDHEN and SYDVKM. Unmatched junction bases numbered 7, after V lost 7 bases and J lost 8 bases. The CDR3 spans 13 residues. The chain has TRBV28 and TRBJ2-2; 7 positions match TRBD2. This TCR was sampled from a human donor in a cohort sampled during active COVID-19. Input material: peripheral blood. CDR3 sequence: CASTGGGGGELFF. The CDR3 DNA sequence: TGTGCCAGCACCGGCGGGGGAGGAGGGGAGCTGTTTTTT.